Sequencing of this TCR beta chain was carried out in a study of blood T cell repertoires in COVID-19. For the study at large: Samples taken during acute and convalescent COVID-19 were collected in the United States, Italy and Spain. From T cells, B-cell-depleted T cells, or PBMCs came the material, which was cDNA or gDNA.

Germline V gene sequence: CDR1 SGHAT, CDR2 FQNNGV. This CDR3 region has 15 residues. Losses at the gene ends were 1 base for V and 4 bases for J; bases not matched to a gene: 7. As originally analysed: Estimation of nucleated cell counts was performed using reference gene primer amplification. Generated by immunoSEQ multiplex PCR, the TCRdb table keeps only in-frame clones and is missing some. V and J calls and clone size are given by that table; D and trimming were obtained from the DNA. The sample records around 65,000 clones, 76% being singletons. The chain employs TRBV11-2 and TRBJ2-7, with 7 bases lining up with TRBD2. The specimen sequenced was peripheral blood. The TCR was taken from a woman between 45 and 65 years old with active or convalescent COVID-19. This CDR3 is CASSLGRERAYEQYF. CDR3 sequence (DNA): TGTGCCAGCAGCTTAGGGCGGGAGCGGGCTTACGAGCAGTACTTC.